Below, 14 T cell receptor beta chains from the same sample are listed, as sequenced in a study of T cells after yellow fever vaccination. TCRdb reprocessed the 5' RACE reads via MiXCR and lists one record per CDR3 protein. The sample consists of about 350,000 distinct CDR3 sequences, about 4% of them appearing once. The sample was PBMCs, taken 5 days after the yellow fever booster vaccination. These receptors were obtained from a man aged 18 to 30 who received the YFV17D yellow fever vaccine.

This clonotype appeared a few times. The rearrangement joins TRBV24-1 to TRBJ2-2; TRBD1 matches 8 bases. CDR3 length: 16 residues. J gave up 1 base and V 2 bases, and 2 bases lay outside the gene matches. Looked up from germline, CDR1 is KGHDR and CDR2 is SFDVKD. The DNA for the CDR3 is TGTGCCACCAGTGATTCAGGGGGCTGGAACACCGGGGAGCTGTTTTTT. Amino acids: CATSDSGGWNTGELFF.

V gene TRBV4-3 combines with J gene TRBJ2-7, with no clear D. This CDR3 has 15 amino acids. Trimming left V 1 base short and J 0 bases short, with 10 bases between. Germline V gives CDR1 LGHNA, CDR2 YSLEER. The CDR3 reads CASSQAGTPSYEQYF. CDR3 sequence (DNA): TGCGCCAGCAGCCAAGCCGGAACTCCCTCCTACGAGCAGTACTTC.

The chain links TRBV7-2 to TRBJ2-2; no clear D gene. The CDR3 loop spans 15 amino acids. Germline V gene lookup returns CDR1 SGHTA and CDR2 FQGNSA. Trimming removed 0 bases at V and 4 bases at J, with 9 bases between. The CDR3 nucleotides are TGTGCCAGCAGCTTAGCCCAGGTGGGCACCGGGGAGCTGTTTTTT. This codes for CASSLAQVGTGELFF.

This clonotype was found a few times. V gene TRBV27 combines with J gene TRBJ2-7; 7 bases are shared with TRBD1. V lost 4 bases and J lost 6; bases outside the gene matches: 9. The germline CDR1 and CDR2 sequences are MNHEY and SMNVEV (reference sequence). The CDR3 has 14 residues. The CDR3 is CASSSRTGVGEQYV. DNA of the CDR3: TGTGCCAGCAGTTCGAGAACAGGGGTGGGCGAGCAGTACGTC.

The chain is built from TRBV29-1 and TRBJ2-6, with a tentative D call TRBD2 (5 bases). This CDR3 has 15 residues. Per the germline V gene, CDR1 is SQVTM and CDR2 is ANQGSEA. V was cut by 3 bases and J by 0 bases, with 9 bases left in between. CDR3 sequence: CSVEEAISGANVLTF. As DNA, the CDR3 is TGCAGCGTTGAGGAGGCAATCTCTGGGGCCAACGTCCTGACTTTC.

This clonotype was observed at least ten times. The chain employs TRBV7-3 and TRBJ2-3; TRBD1 agrees at 9 bases. V lost 5 bases, J lost 1 base, and 4 bases stayed unmatched. This CDR3 region has 15 residues. Per the germline V gene, CDR1 is SGHTA and CDR2 is FQGTGA. For the CDR3, the DNA is TGTGCCAGCAGCCCCCGGGACAGGGGCACAGATACGCAGTATTTT. Protein sequence: CASSPRDRGTDTQYF.

V is TRBV7-2 and J is TRBJ1-1; D not certain. V was pared by 1 base and J by 1 base, with 10 bases between. Per germline, CDR1 SGHTA and CDR2 FQGNSA. The CDR3 sequence is 15 residues long. The CDR3 nucleotides are TGTGCCAGCAGCTTAGAAGGGCCTCCGAACACTGAAGCTTTCTTT. Its translation: CASSLEGPPNTEAFF.

The sample holds many counts of this clonotype. The rearrangement links TRBV6-6 to TRBJ1-1; D gene ambiguous. Per germline, CDR1 MNHNY and CDR2 SVGAGI (reference sequence). The CDR3 sequence is 14 residues long. Trimming removed 6 bases at V and 7 bases at J, with 18 bases between. In DNA, the CDR3 is TGTGCCAGCAGACCGATCGGCCTAGCCCTTGAAGCTTTCTTT. This translates into CASRPIGLALEAFF.

This clonotype was seen a single time. A junction boundary mismatches the germline segment, possibly from a read error. V gene TRBV5-1 combines with J gene TRBJ2-2; maybe TRBD2 (6 bases). Per germline, CDR1 SGHRS and CDR2 YFSETQ. The CDR3 extends over 14 amino acids. The CDR3 sequence is CASCFSQGGGEVFF. The CDR3 DNA reads TGCGCCAGCTGCTTCTCGCAGGGCGGCGGGGAGGTGTTTTTT.

This clonotype has only a few counts. V and J are TRBV12-3 or TRBV12-4 and TRBJ2-1; D not resolved. V was pared by 2 bases and J by 7 bases, with 9 bases between. The CDR3 contains 13 residues. The CDR3 DNA is TGTGCCAGCAGTTTATCCGGTCTGAATGAGCAGTTCTTC. It encodes CASSLSGLNEQFF.

This clonotype was counted ten times or more. The chain couples TRBV5-5 to TRBJ2-3, with a possible D match to TRBD2 (6 bases). V lost 1 base to trimming and J lost 5 bases, with 14 bases between them. CDR1 and CDR2 from the germline V gene are SGHKS and YYEKEE (reference sequence). CDR3 size: 15 residues. CDR3 nucleotides: TGTGCCAGCAGCTTGACCCGGGGGTGGAAAGATACGCAGTATTTT. Amino acid sequence: CASSLTRGWKDTQYF. The full variable domain, completed using reference TRBV5-5 and TRBJ2-3, is DAGVTQSPTHLIKTRGQQVTLRCSPISGHKSVSWYQQVLGQGPQFIFQYYEKEERGRGNFPDRFSARQFPNYSSELNVNALLLGDSALYLCASSLTRGWKDTQYFGPGTRLTVL.

Worth noting for this clonotype: One end of the junction fails to match germline, which may point to a read error. J is TRBJ2-3 and V is TRBV20-1; 8 bases line up with TRBD2. CDR1 and CDR2 (germline): DFQATT, SNEGSKA (reference sequence). The CDR3 has 15 amino acids. The CDR3 sequence is CSARTPGGPGDTEYF. CDR3 DNA sequence: TGCAGTGCCCGAACCCCGGGGGGGCCCGGAGATACGGAGTATTTT.

The chain carries TRBV7-6 and TRBJ1-5; D is perhaps TRBD1 (5 bases). The CDR3 extends over 14 amino acids. In germline, CDR1 is SGHVS, CDR2 FNYEAQ. V gave up 5 bases and J gave up 7 bases, with 15 bases separating them. The CDR3 DNA reads TGTGCCAGCAGCGAGGCAGGGTCTGGGCAGCCCCAGCATTTT. This sequence encodes CASSEAGSGQPQHF.

This chain links TRBV20-1 with TRBJ2-5; D is undetermined. The CDR3 contains 14 residues. Germline V gene data show CDR1 as DFQATT and CDR2 as SNEGSKA (reference sequence). Trimming shortened V by 6 bases and J by 2 bases, and 16 bases separated the two germline ends. CDR3 protein: CSASNSGQQETQYF. The CDR3 nucleotides read TGCAGTGCCTCAAATTCGGGTCAGCAAGAGACCCAGTACTTC.